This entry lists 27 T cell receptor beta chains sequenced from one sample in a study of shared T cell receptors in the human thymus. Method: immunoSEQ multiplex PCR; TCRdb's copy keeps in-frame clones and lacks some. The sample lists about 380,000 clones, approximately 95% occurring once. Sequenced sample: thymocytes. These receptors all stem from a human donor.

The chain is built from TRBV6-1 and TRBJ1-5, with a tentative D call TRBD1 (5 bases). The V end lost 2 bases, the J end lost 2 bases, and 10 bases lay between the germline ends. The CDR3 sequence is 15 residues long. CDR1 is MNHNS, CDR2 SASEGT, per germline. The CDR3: CASSECQGGNQPQHF. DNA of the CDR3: TGTGCCAGCAGTGAATGTCAGGGAGGCAATCAGCCCCAGCATTTT.

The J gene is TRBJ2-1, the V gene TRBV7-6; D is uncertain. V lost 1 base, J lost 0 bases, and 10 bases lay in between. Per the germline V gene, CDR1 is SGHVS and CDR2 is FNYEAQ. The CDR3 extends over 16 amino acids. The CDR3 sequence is CASSLVESSSYNEQFF. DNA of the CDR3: TGTGCCAGCAGCTTAGTTGAGTCGAGCTCCTACAATGAGCAGTTCTTC.

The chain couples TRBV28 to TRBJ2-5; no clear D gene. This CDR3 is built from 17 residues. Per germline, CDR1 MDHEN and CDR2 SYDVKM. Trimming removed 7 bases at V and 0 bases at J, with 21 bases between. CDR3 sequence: CASTRSNLRRHQETQYF. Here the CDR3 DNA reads TGTGCCAGCACCCGAAGCAACCTACGAAGGCACCAAGAGACCCAGTACTTC.

CDR3: CAWSGLGPSTDTQYF. The CDR3 region has the DNA TGTGCCTGGAGCGGGCTGGGGCCTAGCACAGATACGCAGTATTTT. This chain connects TRBV30 to TRBJ2-3; weak D call: TRBD1 (5 bases). This CDR3 is built from 15 residues. V was clipped by 3 bases and J by 0 bases, with 13 bases between them. The V gene's germline CDR1 is GTSNPN and CDR2 SVGIG (reference sequence).

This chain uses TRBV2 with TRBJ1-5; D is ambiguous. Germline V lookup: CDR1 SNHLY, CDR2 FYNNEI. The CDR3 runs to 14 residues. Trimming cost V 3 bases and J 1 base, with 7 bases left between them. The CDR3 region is CASSDVESNQPQHF. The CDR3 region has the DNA TGTGCCAGCAGTGACGTCGAAAGCAATCAGCCCCAGCATTTT.

The CDR3 reads CASSHAAVNAYEQYF. The CDR3 nucleotides read TGTGCCAGCAGCCACGCAGCAGTGAACGCCTACGAGCAGTACTTC. The rearrangement uses TRBV7-2 and TRBJ2-7; D is unclear. This CDR3 region has 15 residues. The germline gives CDR1 SGHTA, CDR2 FQGNSA. V gave up 5 bases and J gave up 2 bases, with 16 bases separating them.

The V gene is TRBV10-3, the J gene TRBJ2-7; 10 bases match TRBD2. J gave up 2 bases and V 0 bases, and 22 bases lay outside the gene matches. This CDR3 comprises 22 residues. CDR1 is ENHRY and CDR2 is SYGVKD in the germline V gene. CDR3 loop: CAISESRGLAGEESVLPYEQYF. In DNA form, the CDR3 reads TGTGCCATCAGTGAGTCGAGGGGGCTAGCGGGAGAGGAATCCGTCCTACCCTACGAGCAGTACTTC.

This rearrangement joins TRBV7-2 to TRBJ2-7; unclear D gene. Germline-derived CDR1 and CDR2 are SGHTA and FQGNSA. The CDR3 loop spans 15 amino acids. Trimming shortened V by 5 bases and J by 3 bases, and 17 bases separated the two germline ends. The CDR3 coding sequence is TGTGCCAGCAGCAGTACCTCGACGGAAAACTACGAGCAGTACTTC. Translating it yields CASSSTSTENYEQYF.

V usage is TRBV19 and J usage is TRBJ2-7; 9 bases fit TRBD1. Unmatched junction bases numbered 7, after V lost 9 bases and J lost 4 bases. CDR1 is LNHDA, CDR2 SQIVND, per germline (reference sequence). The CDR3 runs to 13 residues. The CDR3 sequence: CASQGTGQYEQYF. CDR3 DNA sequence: TGTGCCAGCCAAGGGACAGGGCAGTACGAGCAGTACTTC.

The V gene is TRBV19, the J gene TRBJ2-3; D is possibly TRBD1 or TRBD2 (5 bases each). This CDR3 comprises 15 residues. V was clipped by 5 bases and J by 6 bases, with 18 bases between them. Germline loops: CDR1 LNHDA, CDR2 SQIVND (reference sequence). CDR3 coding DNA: TGTGCCAGTAGTCATCCTAGGGACGAGGGGGATACGCAGTATTTT. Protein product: CASSHPRDEGDTQYF.

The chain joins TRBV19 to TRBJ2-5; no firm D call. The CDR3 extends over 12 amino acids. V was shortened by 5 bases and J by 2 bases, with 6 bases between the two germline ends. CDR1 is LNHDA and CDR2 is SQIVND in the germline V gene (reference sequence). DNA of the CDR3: TGTGCCAGTAGTCCCGGTCAAGAGACCCAGTACTTC. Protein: CASSPGQETQYF.

The CDR3 DNA reads as TGCAGCGTTGAAGATCTTCAGACACCGGGGCAGTACTTC. Translating it yields CSVEDLQTPGQYF. This rearrangement joins TRBV29-1 to TRBJ2-7; D is unresolved. Trimming pared 0 bases from V and 9 bases from J, leaving 15 bases between. Germline V gene data show CDR1 as SQVTM and CDR2 as ANQGSEA. The CDR3 totals 13 residues.

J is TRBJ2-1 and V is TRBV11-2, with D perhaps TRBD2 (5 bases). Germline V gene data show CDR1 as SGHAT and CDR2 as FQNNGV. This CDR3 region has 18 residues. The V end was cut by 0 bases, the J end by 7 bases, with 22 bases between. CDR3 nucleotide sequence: TGTGCCAGCAGCTTAGAAGTGGATAGCGCGATATTTTGGAATGAGCAGTTCTTC. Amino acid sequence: CASSLEVDSAIFWNEQFF.

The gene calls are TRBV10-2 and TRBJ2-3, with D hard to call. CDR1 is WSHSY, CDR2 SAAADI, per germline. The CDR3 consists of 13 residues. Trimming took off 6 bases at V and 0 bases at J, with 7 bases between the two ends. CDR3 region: CASRKTSTDTQYF. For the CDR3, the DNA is TGCGCCAGCAGGAAGACGAGCACAGATACGCAGTATTTT.

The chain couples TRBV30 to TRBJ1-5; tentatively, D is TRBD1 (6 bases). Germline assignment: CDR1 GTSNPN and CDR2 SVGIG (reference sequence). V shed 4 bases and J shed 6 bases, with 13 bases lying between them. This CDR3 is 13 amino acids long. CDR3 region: CAWMGAVSQPQHF. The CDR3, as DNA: TGTGCCTGGATGGGGGCCGTAAGTCAGCCCCAGCATTTT.

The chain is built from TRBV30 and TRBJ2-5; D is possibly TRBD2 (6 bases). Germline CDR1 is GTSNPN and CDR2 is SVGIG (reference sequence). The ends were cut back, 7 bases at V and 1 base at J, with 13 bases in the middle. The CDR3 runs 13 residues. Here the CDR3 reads CAFTGGPQETQYF. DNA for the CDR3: TGTGCCTTCACAGGAGGGCCCCAAGAGACCCAGTACTTC.

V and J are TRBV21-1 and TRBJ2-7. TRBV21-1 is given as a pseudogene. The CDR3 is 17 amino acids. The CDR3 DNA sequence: TGTGCCAGCAGCAAAGTAAGGCCGCTGCCCCGAGCTAATGGGCAGTACTTC. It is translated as CASSKVRPLPRANGQYF.

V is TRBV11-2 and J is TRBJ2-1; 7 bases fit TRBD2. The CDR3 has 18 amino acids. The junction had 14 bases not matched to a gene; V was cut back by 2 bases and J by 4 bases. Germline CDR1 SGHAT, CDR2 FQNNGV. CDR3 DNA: TGTGCCAGCAGCTTAAATTGGGCTAAACGGGAGGCTTACAATGAGCAGTTCTTC. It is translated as CASSLNWAKREAYNEQFF.

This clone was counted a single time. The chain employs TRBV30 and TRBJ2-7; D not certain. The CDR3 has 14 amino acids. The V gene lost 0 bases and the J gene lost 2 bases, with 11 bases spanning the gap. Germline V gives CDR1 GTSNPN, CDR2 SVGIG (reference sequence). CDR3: CAWSVLTLTYEQYF. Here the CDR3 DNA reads TGTGCCTGGAGTGTACTGACCTTAACCTACGAGCAGTACTTC.

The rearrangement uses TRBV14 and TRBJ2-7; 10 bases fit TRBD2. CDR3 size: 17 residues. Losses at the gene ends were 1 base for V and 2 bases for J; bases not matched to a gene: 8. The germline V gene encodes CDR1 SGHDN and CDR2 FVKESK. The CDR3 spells CASSQAPIAGGPYEQYF. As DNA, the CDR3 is TGTGCCAGCAGCCAAGCCCCCATAGCGGGAGGACCCTACGAGCAGTACTTC. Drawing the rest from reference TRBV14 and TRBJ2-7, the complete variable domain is EAGVTQFPSHSVIEKGQTVTLRCDPISGHDNLYWYRRVMGKEIKFLLHFVKESKQDESGMPNNRFLAERTGGTYSTLKVQPAELEDSGVYFCASSQAPIAGGPYEQYFGPGTRLTVT.

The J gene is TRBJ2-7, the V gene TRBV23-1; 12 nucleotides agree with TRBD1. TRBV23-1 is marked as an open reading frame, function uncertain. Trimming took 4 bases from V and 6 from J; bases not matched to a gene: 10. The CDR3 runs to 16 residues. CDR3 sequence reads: CASSRRGDRGQREQYF. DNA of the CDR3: TGCGCCAGCAGTCGAAGGGGGGACAGGGGGCAACGCGAGCAGTACTTC.

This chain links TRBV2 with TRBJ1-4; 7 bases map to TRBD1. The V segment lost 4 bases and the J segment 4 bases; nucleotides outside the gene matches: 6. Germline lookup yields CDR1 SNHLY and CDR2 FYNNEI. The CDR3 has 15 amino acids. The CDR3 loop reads CASSGKQGHNEKLFF. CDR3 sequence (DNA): TGTGCCAGCAGTGGGAAACAGGGGCATAATGAAAAACTGTTTTTT.

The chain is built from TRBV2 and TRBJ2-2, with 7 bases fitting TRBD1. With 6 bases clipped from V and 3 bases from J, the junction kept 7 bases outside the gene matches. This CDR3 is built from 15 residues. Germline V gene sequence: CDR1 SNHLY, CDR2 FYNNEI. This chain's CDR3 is CASRDRDSHTGELFF. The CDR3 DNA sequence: TGTGCCAGCAGAGACCGGGACAGCCACACCGGGGAGCTGTTTTTT.

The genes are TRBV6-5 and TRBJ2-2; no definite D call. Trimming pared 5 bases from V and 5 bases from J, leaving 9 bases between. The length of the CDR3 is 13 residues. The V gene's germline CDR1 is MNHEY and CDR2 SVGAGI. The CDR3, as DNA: TGTGCCAGCAGTCCCTACCGGACCGGGGAGCTGTTTTTT. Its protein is CASSPYRTGELFF.

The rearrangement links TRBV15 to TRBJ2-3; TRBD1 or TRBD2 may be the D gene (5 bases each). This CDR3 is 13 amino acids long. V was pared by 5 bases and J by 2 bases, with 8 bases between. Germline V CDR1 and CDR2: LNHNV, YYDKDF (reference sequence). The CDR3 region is CATSGGYTDTQYF. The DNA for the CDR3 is TGTGCCACCAGCGGGGGATACACAGATACGCAGTATTTT.

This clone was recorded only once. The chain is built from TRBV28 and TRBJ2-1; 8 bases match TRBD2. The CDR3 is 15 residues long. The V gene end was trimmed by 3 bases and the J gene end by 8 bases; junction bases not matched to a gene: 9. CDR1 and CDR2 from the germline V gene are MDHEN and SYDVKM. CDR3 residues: CASSFGSGGSYEQFF. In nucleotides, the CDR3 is TGTGCCAGCAGTTTCGGGTCGGGAGGGTCTTATGAGCAGTTCTTC.

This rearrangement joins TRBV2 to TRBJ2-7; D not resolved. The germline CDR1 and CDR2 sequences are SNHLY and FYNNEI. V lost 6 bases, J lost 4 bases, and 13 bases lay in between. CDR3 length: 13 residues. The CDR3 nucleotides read TGTGCCAGCAGCCCCTTCGGTCCTTACGAGCAGTACTTC. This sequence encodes CASSPFGPYEQYF. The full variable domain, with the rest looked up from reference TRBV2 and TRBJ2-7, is EPEVTQTPSHQVTQMGQEVILRCVPISNHLYFYWYRQILGQKVEFLVSFYNNEISEKSEIFDDQFSVERPDGSNFTLKIRSTKLEDSAMYFCASSPFGPYEQYFGPGTRLTVT.